This TCR beta chain is from a study of T cell repertoires in cytomegalovirus infection. Study results and limitations: Cumulative frequency of public TCR beta families picked out carriers of CMV plus the relevant HLA.

The CDR3 is 16 residues long. Germline V CDR1 and CDR2: LNHDA, SQIVND (reference sequence). For this clonotype: Antigen unknown. Germline is not matched at one junction end, which may reflect a read error.

TCRdb itself ran the reads through MiXCR, one entry per CDR3 protein. This table has 700,000 to 850,000 distinct CDR3 sequences, approximately 32% appearing once. The rearrangement links TRBV19 to TRBJ1-5; D might be TRBD1 (6 bases). The sequencing used cultured CD8+ T cells from PBMCs, collected from culture after CMV antigen stimulation. The receptor was isolated from a human donor in good health (CMV status not recorded). Some clones in this sample may be carry-over from other donors' samples. The CDR3 protein is CVSSIGGGGWVQPQHF. CDR3 nucleotide sequence: TGTGTCAGTAGTATAGGTGGCGGGGGCTGGGTTCAGCCCCAGCATTTT.